This TCR beta chain emerged from a study of CD8+ T cells in alopecia areata. In germline, CDR1 is SGHAT, CDR2 FQNNGV. V was pared by 1 base and J by 3 bases, with 10 bases between. The CDR3 sequence is 14 residues long. Sequencing relied on a cDNA template that was reverse transcribed from extracted RNA. Data came from immunoSEQ multiplex PCR; TCRdb stores just in-frame clones and leaves some out. Of about 110,000 clones in the sample, about 60% were seen once. This clonotype was sampled from a human donor with alopecia areata. The chain is built from TRBV11-2 and TRBJ2-7; D could derive from TRBD1 or TRBD2 (5 bases each). The source material was NKG2D-low CD8+ T cells sorted from blood. The CDR3 nucleotides are TGTGCCAGCAGCTTAGCCGGGGCAGTCTACGAGCAGTACTTC. Amino acid sequence: CASSLAGAVYEQYF.